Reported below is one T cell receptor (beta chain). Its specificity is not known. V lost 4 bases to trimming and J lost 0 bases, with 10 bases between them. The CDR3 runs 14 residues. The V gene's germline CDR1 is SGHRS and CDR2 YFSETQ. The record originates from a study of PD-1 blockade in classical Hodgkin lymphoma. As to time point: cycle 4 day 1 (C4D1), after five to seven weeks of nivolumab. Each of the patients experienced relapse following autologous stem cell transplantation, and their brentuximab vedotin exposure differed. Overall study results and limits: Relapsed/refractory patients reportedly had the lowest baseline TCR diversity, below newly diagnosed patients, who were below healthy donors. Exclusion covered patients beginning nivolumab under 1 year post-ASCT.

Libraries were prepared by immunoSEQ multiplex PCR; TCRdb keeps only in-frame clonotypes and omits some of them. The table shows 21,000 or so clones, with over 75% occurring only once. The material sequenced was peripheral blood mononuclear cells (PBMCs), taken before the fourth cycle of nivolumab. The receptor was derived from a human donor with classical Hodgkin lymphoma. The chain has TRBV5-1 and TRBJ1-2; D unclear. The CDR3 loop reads CASSLPGPNYGYTF. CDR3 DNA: TGCGCCAGCAGCCTCCCTGGACCTAACTATGGCTACACCTTC.